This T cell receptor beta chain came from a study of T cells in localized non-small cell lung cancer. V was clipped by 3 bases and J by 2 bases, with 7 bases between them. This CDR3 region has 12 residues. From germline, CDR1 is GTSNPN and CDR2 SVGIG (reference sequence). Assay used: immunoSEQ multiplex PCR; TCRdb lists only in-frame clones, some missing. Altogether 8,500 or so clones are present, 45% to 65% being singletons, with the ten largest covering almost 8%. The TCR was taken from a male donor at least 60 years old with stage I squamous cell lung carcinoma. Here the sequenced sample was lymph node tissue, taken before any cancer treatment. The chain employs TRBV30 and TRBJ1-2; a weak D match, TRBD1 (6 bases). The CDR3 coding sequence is TGTGCCTGGAGGGGGACAAACTATGGCTACACCTTC. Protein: CAWRGTNYGYTF. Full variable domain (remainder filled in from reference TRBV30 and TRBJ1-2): SQTIHQWPATLVQPVGSPLSLECTVEGTSNPNLYWYRQAAGRGLQLLFYSVGIGQISSEVPQNLSASRPQDRQFILSSKKLLLSDSGFYLCAWRGTNYGYTFGSGTRLTVV.